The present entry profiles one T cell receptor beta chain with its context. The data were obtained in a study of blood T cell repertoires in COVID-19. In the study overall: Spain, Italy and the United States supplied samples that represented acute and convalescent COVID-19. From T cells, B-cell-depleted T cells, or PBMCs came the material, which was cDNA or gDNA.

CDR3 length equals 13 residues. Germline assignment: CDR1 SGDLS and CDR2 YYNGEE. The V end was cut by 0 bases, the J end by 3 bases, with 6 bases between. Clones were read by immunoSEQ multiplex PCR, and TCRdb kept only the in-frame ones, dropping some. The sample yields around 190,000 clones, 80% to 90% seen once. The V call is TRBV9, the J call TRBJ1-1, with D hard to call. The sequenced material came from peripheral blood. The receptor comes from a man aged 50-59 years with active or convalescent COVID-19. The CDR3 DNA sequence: TGTGCCAGCAGCGTAGCTGCGCACACTGAAGCTTTCTTT. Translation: CASSVAAHTEAFF. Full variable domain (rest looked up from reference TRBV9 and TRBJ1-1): DSGVTQTPKHLITATGQRVTLRCSPRSGDLSVYWYQQSLDQGLQFLIQYYNGEERAKGNILERFSAQQFPDLHSELNLSSLELGDSALYFCASSVAAHTEAFFGQGTRLTVV.